This T cell receptor (beta chain) comes out of a study of tumor-infiltrating lymphocytes in localized non-small cell lung cancer. Study-wide results and limits: TCRbeta sequencing showed higher T cell infiltration in tumors than uninvolved lung.

The sample holds one count of this clone. Its target is not known. TCRdb's copy holds only in-frame clones and misses some; the assay was immunoSEQ multiplex PCR. The sample yields approximately 17,000 clones, 73% seen once. The clonotype was recovered from a human donor with non-small cell lung cancer. Source material: lung tumor tissue.

DNA of the CDR3: TGTGCCAGCAGTTTCGTGGTAGGGGTCGGGGAGCTGTTTTTT. Its protein is CASSFVVGVGELFF. The chain combines TRBV28 with TRBJ2-2, with D possibly being TRBD1 (5 bases). Per the germline V gene, CDR1 is MDHEN and CDR2 is SYDVKM. V gave up 3 bases and J gave up 7 bases, with 12 bases separating them. The CDR3 contains 14 residues. Complete variable domain (other parts from reference TRBV28 and TRBJ2-2): DVKVTQSSRYLVKRTGEKVFLECVQDMDHENMFWYRQDPGLGLRLIYFSYDVKMKEKGDIPEGYSVSREKKERFSLILESASTNQTSMYLCASSFVVGVGELFFGEGSRLTVL.